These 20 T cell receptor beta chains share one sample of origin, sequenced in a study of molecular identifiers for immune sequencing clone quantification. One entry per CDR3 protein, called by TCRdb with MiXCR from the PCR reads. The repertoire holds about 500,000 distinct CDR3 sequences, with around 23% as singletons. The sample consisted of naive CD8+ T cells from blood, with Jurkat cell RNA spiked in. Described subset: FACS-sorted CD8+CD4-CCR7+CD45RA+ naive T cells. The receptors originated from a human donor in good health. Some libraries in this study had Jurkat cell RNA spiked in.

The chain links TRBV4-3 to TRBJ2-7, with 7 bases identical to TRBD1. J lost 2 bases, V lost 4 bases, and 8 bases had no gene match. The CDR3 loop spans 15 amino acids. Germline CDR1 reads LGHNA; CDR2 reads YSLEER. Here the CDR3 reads CASSPGFGTAYEQYF. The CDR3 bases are TGCGCCAGCAGCCCGGGGTTCGGGACAGCCTACGAGCAGTACTTC.

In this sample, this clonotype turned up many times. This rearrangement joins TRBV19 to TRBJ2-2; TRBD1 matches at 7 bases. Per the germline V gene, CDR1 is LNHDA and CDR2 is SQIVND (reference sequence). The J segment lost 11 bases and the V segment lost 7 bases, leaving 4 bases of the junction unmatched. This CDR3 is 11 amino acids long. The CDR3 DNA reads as TGTGCCAGTAACAGGGGATTTGAGCTGTTTTTT. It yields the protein CASNRGFELFF. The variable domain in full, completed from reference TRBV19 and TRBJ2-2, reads DGGITQSPKYLFRKEGQNVTLSCEQNLNHDAMYWYRQDPGQGLRLIYYSQIVNDFQKGDIAEGYSVSREKKESFPLTVTSAQKNPTAFYLCASNRGFELFFGEGSRLTVL.

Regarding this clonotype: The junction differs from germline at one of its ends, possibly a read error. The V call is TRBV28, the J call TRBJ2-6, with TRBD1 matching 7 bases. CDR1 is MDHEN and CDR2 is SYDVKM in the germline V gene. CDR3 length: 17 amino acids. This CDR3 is CASGTYAGATGATVLTF. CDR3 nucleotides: TGTGCCAGCGGTACCTATGCAGGGGCTACAGGGGCCACCGTCCTGACTTTC.

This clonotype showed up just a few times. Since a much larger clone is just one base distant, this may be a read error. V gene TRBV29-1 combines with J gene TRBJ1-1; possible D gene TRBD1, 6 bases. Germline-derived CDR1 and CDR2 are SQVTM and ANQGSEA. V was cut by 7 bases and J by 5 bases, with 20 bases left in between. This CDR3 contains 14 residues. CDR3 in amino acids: CSARADSTGTEAFF. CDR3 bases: TGCAGCGCCAGAGCGGACAGCACTGGGACTGAAGCTTTCTTT.

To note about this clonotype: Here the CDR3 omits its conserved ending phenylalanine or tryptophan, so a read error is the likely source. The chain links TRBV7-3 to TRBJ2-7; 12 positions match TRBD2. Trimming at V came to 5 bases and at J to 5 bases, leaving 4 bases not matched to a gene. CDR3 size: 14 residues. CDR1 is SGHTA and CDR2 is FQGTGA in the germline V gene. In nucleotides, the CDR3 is TGTGCCAGCAGCCTGACTAGCGGGAGTAACGAGCAGTACATC. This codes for CASSLTSGSNEQYI.

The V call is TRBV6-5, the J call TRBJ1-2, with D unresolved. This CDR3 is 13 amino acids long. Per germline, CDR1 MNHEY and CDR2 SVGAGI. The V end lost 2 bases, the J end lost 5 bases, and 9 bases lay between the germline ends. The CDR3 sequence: CASSYAQAYGYTF. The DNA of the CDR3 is TGTGCCAGCAGTTACGCCCAGGCATATGGCTACACCTTC.

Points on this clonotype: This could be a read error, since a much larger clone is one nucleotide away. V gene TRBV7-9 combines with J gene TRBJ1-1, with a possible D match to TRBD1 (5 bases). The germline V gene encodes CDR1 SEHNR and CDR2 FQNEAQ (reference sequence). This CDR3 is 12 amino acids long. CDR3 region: CASSPWGTEAIF. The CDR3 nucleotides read TGTGCCAGCAGCCCCTGGGGGACTGAAGCTATCTTT.

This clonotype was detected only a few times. CDR3 bases: TGTGCCAGCAGCCCCCTCAGACAGGGAGGAACTGAAGCTTTCTTT. Translating it yields CASSPLRQGGTEAFF. The rearrangement uses TRBV11-2 and TRBJ1-1; TRBD1 matches 7 bases. CDR3 length: 15 residues. CDR1 is SGHAT and CDR2 is FQNNGV in the germline V gene. J was trimmed by 5 bases and V by 5 bases; bases with no gene match: 11.

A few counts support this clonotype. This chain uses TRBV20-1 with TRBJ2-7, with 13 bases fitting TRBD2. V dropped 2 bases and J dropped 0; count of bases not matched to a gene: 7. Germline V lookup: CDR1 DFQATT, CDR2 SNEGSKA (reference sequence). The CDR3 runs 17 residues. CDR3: CSARSGTSGVNSYEQYF. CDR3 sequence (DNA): TGCAGTGCTAGATCCGGGACTAGCGGGGTGAACTCCTACGAGCAGTACTTC.

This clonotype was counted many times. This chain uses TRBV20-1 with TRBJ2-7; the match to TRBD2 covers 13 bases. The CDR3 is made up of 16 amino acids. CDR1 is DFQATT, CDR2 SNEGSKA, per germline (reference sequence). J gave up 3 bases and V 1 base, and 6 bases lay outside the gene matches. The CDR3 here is CSARVPGTSGIYEQYF. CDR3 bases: TGCAGTGCTAGAGTCCCTGGGACTAGCGGGATCTACGAGCAGTACTTC.

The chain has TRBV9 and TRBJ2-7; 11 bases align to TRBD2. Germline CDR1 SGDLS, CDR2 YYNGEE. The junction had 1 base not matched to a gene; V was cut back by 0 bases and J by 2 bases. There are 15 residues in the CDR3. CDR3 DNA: TGTGCCAGCAGCGTAGGTAGCGGGGGGGCCTACGAGCAGTACTTC. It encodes CASSVGSGGAYEQYF.

Here the CDR3 DNA reads TGTGCCAGCAGCTTAGCTCCGTCAGGATCCTACGAGCAGTACTTC. Protein sequence: CASSLAPSGSYEQYF. The rearrangement joins TRBV7-2 to TRBJ2-7, with D unresolved. Germline CDR1 reads SGHTA; CDR2 reads FQGNSA. The CDR3 loop spans 15 amino acids. The ends were cut back, 0 bases at V and 1 base at J, with 10 bases in the middle.

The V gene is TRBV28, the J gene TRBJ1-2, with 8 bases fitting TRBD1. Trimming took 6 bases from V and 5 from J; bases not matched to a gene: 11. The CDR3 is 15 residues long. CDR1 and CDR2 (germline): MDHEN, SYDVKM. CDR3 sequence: CASSPAGQGDYGYTF. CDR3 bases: TGTGCCAGCAGCCCGGCAGGACAGGGAGATTATGGCTACACCTTC.

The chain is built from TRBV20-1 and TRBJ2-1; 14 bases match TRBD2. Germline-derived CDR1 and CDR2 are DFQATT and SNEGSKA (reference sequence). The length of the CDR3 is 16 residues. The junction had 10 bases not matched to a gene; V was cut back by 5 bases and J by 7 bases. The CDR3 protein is CSAPGTSGSGGNEQFF. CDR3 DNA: TGCAGTGCTCCCGGGACTAGCGGGAGTGGGGGGAATGAGCAGTTCTTC.

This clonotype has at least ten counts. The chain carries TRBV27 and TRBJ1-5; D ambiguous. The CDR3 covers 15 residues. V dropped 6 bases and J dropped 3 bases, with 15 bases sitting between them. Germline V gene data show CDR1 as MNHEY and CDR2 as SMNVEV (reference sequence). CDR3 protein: CASSESALVNQPQHF. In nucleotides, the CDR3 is TGTGCCAGCAGCGAATCCGCTTTAGTCAATCAGCCCCAGCATTTT.

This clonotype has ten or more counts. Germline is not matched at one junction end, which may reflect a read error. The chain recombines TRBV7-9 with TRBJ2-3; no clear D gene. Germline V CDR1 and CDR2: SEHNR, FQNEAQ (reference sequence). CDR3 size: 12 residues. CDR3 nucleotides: TGCGCCAGCAGCCAGAGCACAGATACGCAGTATTTT. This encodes CASSQSTDTQYF.

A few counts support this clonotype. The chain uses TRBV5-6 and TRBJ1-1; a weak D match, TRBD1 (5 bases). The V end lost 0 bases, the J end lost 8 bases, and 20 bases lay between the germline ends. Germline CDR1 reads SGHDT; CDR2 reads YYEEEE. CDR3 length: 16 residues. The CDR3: CASSLEGLQGAIEAFF. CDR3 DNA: TGTGCCAGCAGCTTGGAGGGACTCCAGGGAGCTATCGAAGCTTTCTTT.

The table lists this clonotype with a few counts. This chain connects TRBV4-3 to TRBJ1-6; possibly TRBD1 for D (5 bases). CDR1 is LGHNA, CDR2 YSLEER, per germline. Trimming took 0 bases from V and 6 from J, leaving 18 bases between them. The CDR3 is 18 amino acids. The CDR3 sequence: CASSQDLLTGRPNSPLHF. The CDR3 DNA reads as TGCGCCAGCAGCCAAGACTTACTCACAGGCCGTCCTAATTCACCCCTCCACTTT.

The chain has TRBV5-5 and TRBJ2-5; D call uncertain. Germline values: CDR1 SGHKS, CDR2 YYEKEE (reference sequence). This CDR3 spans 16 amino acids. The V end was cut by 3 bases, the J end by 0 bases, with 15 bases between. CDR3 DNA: TGTGCCAGCAGCTCCAACCCCACAGCGTACCAAGAGACCCAGTACTTC. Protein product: CASSSNPTAYQETQYF.

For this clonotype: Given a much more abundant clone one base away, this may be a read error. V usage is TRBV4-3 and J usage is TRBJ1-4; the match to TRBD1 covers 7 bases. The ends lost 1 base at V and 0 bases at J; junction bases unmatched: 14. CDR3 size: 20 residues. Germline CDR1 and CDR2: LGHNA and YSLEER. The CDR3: CASSQAHRGTELTTNEKLFF. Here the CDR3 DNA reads TGCGCCAGCAGCCAAGCCCATCGGGGGACAGAGCTCACAACTAATGAAAAACTGTTTTTT.